The 5 T cell receptor beta chains reported below all come from one sample, sequenced in a study of identical twins. Using its own MiXCR run on the 5' RACE reads, TCRdb lists one record per CDR3 protein. This repertoire shows 600,000 to 700,000 distinct CDR3 sequences, around 20% found once; its top ten account for roughly 4%. These data were also filed under a second study, of T cells expressing NK-cell markers.

Sequenced: PBMCs. The receptors were gathered from a young woman in good health.

This clonotype has a single count. The V gene is TRBV28, the J gene TRBJ2-5, with 7 positions matching TRBD2. This CDR3 comprises 14 residues. V was clipped by 4 bases and J by 5 bases; unmatched bases: 7. CDR1 and CDR2 (germline): MDHEN, SYDVKM. CDR3 loop: CASSSGGEGETQYF. CDR3 bases: TGTGCCAGCAGTTCAGGCGGGGAGGGGGAGACCCAGTACTTC.

The chain carries TRBV20-1 and TRBJ2-7; 7 bases align to TRBD2. Germline values: CDR1 DFQATT, CDR2 SNEGSKA (reference sequence). This CDR3 region has 13 residues. The V and J ends lost 4 bases and 4 bases, in that order; junction bases with no gene match: 7. CDR3: CSATFAGVYEQYF. The CDR3 nucleotides are TGCAGTGCTACATTTGCGGGGGTATACGAGCAGTACTTC.

This clonotype was counted only a few times. V is TRBV6-1 and J is TRBJ1-1; D is undetermined. The germline CDR1 and CDR2 sequences are MNHNS and SASEGT. This CDR3 is built from 13 residues. The ends were cut back, 8 bases at V and 8 bases at J, with 18 bases in the middle. CDR3 in amino acids: CASGRRAENEAFF. The CDR3 coding sequence is TGTGCCAGCGGTCGGAGGGCGGAGAACGAAGCTTTCTTT.

The sample holds a few counts of this clonotype. The rearrangement links TRBV20-1 to TRBJ1-2, with D maybe TRBD1 (5 bases). Germline assignment: CDR1 DFQATT and CDR2 SNEGSKA (reference sequence). The V gene lost 6 bases and the J gene lost 2 bases, with 13 bases spanning the gap. The CDR3 covers 13 residues. The CDR3: CSAPRGGNYGYTF. As DNA, the CDR3 is TGCAGTGCACCAAGGGGAGGGAACTATGGCTACACCTTC.

This chain links TRBV3-1 with TRBJ2-3, with TRBD2 matching 12 bases. Germline-derived CDR1 and CDR2 are LGHDT and YNNKEL (reference sequence). The CDR3 sequence is 16 residues long. Losses at the gene ends were 3 bases for V and 4 bases for J; bases not matched to a gene: 5. The CDR3 loop is CASSQLAGGPADTQYF. The CDR3 region has the DNA TGTGCCAGCAGCCAGCTAGCGGGGGGGCCTGCAGATACGCAGTATTTT.